The next 5 T cell receptor beta chains were all read from a single sample in a study of cytomegalovirus exposure and HLA in healthy donors. Primers included in the PCR were 60 Vbeta and 13 Jbeta primers. Clones were sequenced by immunoSEQ multiplex PCR, and TCRdb holds only the in-frame ones, with some missing. The table lists approximately 220,000 clones, 75% to 85% of them singletons. The sample taken for sequencing was PBMCs. Receptors originate from a girl aged 5-17 years in good health and CMV-seronegative.

The count of this clone is one. CDR3 residues: CASSPTDREAQYF. The CDR3, as DNA: TGTGCCAGCAGCCCGACGGACAGGGAGGCCCAGTACTTC. This chain uses TRBV7-9 with TRBJ2-5, with 8 bases aligning to TRBD1. CDR1 SEHNR and CDR2 FQNEAQ come from the germline V gene (reference sequence). The CDR3 spans 13 residues. Trimming took 5 bases from V and 9 from J; bases not matched to a gene: 8.

This chain joins TRBV28 and TRBJ1-5, with TRBD1 matching 7 bases. The V gene end was trimmed by 6 bases and the J gene end by 6 bases; junction bases not matched to a gene: 8. This CDR3 region has 14 residues. Looked up from germline, CDR1 is MDHEN and CDR2 is SYDVKM. In DNA, the CDR3 is TGTGCCAGCAGCCCCGGACAGGTTAGTCAGCCCCAGCATTTT. This gives the protein CASSPGQVSQPQHF. Combining the CDR3 with reference TRBV28 and TRBJ1-5 gives the whole variable domain DVKVTQSSRYLVKRTGEKVFLECVQDMDHENMFWYRQDPGLGLRLIYFSYDVKMKEKGDIPEGYSVSREKKERFSLILESASTNQTSMYLCASSPGQVSQPQHFGDGTRLSIL.

The sample holds one count of this clone. J is TRBJ1-4 and V is TRBV7-2; tentative D call: TRBD1 (6 bases). Trimming removed 5 bases at V and 6 bases at J, with 19 bases between. This CDR3 region has 16 residues. Germline assignment: CDR1 SGHTA and CDR2 FQGNSA. DNA of the CDR3: TGTGCCAGCAGCCGCGGGTGGAGGAAGGGGGATGAAAAACTGTTTTTT. This codes for CASSRGWRKGDEKLFF.

The table lists this clone with a few counts. The chain links TRBV7-2 to TRBJ2-2; D might be TRBD2 (7 bases). Germline V CDR1 and CDR2: SGHTA, FQGNSA. V lost 5 bases and J 1 base, leaving 11 bases between the germline ends. This CDR3 has 15 residues. The CDR3: CASSPRGGNTGELFF. CDR3 nucleotide sequence: TGTGCCAGCAGCCCGAGGGGGGGGAACACCGGGGAGCTGTTTTTT.

This chain links TRBV27 with TRBJ2-7; 11 nucleotides align to TRBD2. J gave up 4 bases and V 1 base, and 6 bases lay outside the gene matches. Germline CDR1 reads MNHEY; CDR2 reads SMNVEV (reference sequence). The CDR3 contains 16 residues. CDR3 bases: TGTGCCAGCAGTTTATTAGCGGGAGGGGTTGGGTACGAGCAGTACTTC. Its translation: CASSLLAGGVGYEQYF.